The 19 T cell receptor beta chains presented below share a single source sample, sequenced in a study of early T cells in non-severe SARS-CoV-2 infection. TCRdb independently ran MiXCR on the 5' RACE reads; one entry per CDR3 protein. Counted here are approximately 73,000 distinct CDR3 sequences, around 13% occurring once; the ten biggest clones make up around 1.2%. The specimen was whole blood. The receptor set was obtained from an adult who was a healthcare worker with PCR-confirmed SARS-CoV-2 infection or an uninfected control (not recorded which).

This clonotype was seen only a few times. The chain joins TRBV10-1 to TRBJ2-1; possible D gene TRBD1, 6 bases. The CDR3 extends over 14 amino acids. Germline lookup yields CDR1 WNHNN and CDR2 SYGVQD (reference sequence). Trimming cost V 4 bases and J 8 bases, with 15 bases left between them. The DNA of the CDR3 is TGCGCCAGCAGTGGGGGACGGGACACAGATGAGCAGTTCTTC. Its translation is CASSGGRDTDEQFF.

This clonotype was picked up a small number of times. V is TRBV9 and J is TRBJ2-5; no clear D. Germline values: CDR1 SGDLS, CDR2 YYNGEE. The CDR3 has 13 amino acids. Trimming took 0 bases from V and 1 from J, leaving 4 bases between them. The CDR3 loop reads CASSVGTQETQYF. CDR3 coding DNA: TGTGCCAGCAGCGTAGGGACCCAAGAGACCCAGTACTTC.

In this sample, this clonotype turned up a few times. The V call is TRBV6-1, the J call TRBJ2-1; D is unresolved. Deletions cut 5 bases from V and 9 bases from J, with 20 bases between. Germline values: CDR1 MNHNS, CDR2 SASEGT. The CDR3 consists of 15 residues. As DNA, the CDR3 is TGTGCCAGCAGTCCTGGGCTGAACGTAATTGGTGAGCAGTTCTTC. Translated: CASSPGLNVIGEQFF.

The rearrangement uses TRBV10-3 and TRBJ1-1; D may be TRBD1 (6 bases). This CDR3 region has 14 residues. The V end was cut by 0 bases, the J end by 6 bases, with 11 bases between. The germline gives CDR1 ENHRY, CDR2 SYGVKD. CDR3 amino acids: CAISESQGRAEAFF. For the CDR3, the DNA is TGTGCCATCAGTGAGTCACAGGGAAGGGCTGAAGCTTTCTTT.

This clonotype was counted a few times. The genes are TRBV7-2 and TRBJ1-2, with D perhaps matching TRBD1 (6 bases). V was cut by 3 bases and J by 4 bases, with 9 bases left in between. The length of the CDR3 is 13 residues. Germline assignment: CDR1 SGHTA and CDR2 FQGNSA. CDR3 sequence (DNA): TGTGCCAGCAGCTTGGAAGGGGGCTATGGCTACACCTTC. This translates into CASSLEGGYGYTF.

The V gene is TRBV20-1, the J gene TRBJ2-1; D might be TRBD1 (5 bases). Germline V gives CDR1 DFQATT, CDR2 SNEGSKA (reference sequence). This CDR3 is 14 amino acids long. V lost 7 bases to trimming and J lost 6 bases, with 19 bases between them. The CDR3 is CSVPWAGLFNEQFF. The CDR3, as DNA: TGCAGTGTTCCCTGGGCAGGGCTTTTCAATGAGCAGTTCTTC.

The sample holds many counts of this clonotype. The genes are TRBV21-1 and TRBJ1-5. TRBV21-1 is termed a pseudogene. This CDR3 contains 11 residues. In DNA form, the CDR3 reads TGTGCCAGCAGCATGGATGAGCCCCAGCATTTT. It is translated as CASSMDEPQHF.

The rearrangement uses TRBV11-2 and TRBJ2-1; D remains unclear. Germline V lookup: CDR1 SGHAT, CDR2 FQNNGV. Trimming pared 1 base from V and 5 bases from J, leaving 15 bases between. The CDR3 is 16 residues long. The CDR3 DNA follows: TGTGCCAGCAGCTTAGTATTGCCGAAGGGTCACAATGAGCAGTTCTTC. Translated: CASSLVLPKGHNEQFF.

Only a few counts were recorded for this clonotype. The chain employs TRBV12-3 or TRBV12-4 and TRBJ1-2, with TRBD1 matching over 7 bases. This CDR3 is built from 13 residues. J gave up 5 bases and V 5 bases, and 5 bases lay outside the gene matches. CDR3 bases: TGTGCCAGCAGTCGACAGGGTTCGTATGGCTACACCTTC. Translating it yields CASSRQGSYGYTF.

This clonotype was recorded at least ten times. This sequence joins TRBV6-4 and TRBJ2-4, with 7 bases aligning to TRBD2. With V trimmed by 6 bases and J by 8 bases, 7 bases remained unmatched. CDR3 length: 13 amino acids. Germline V gene data show CDR1 as MRHNA and CDR2 as SNTAGT. The DNA of the CDR3 is TGTGCCAGCAGCGTGACTAGCACGGACATTCAGTACTTC. Its translation: CASSVTSTDIQYF.

The J gene is TRBJ2-1, the V gene TRBV6-5, with D tentatively TRBD1 (6 bases). The CDR3 is made up of 15 amino acids. CDR1 is MNHEY and CDR2 is SVGAGI in the germline V gene. V gave up 5 bases and J gave up 3 bases, with 14 bases separating them. CDR3 DNA sequence: TGTGCCAGCAGTGTCGGACAGAGCTTCTACAATGAGCAGTTCTTC. Protein sequence: CASSVGQSFYNEQFF.

This clonotype has more than one count but fewer than ten. This rearrangement joins TRBV4-1 to TRBJ2-1; possibly TRBD2 for D (6 bases). The germline gives CDR1 MGHRA, CDR2 YSYEKL. The CDR3 runs 14 residues. Trimming took off 3 bases at V and 4 bases at J, with 10 bases between the two ends. The CDR3 reads CASSQEGLYNEQFF. For the CDR3, the DNA is TGCGCCAGCAGCCAGGAGGGACTTTACAATGAGCAGTTCTTC.

The chain uses TRBV28 and TRBJ2-6; no clear D gene. Germline CDR1 reads MDHEN; CDR2 reads SYDVKM. The germline V and J ends were trimmed by 6 bases and 0 bases, with 6 bases remaining between them. The CDR3 covers 14 residues. The CDR3 DNA is TGTGCCAGCAGGGCTATCTCTGGGGCCAACGTCCTGACTTTC. Encoded protein: CASRAISGANVLTF.

In this sample, this clonotype turned up many times. V usage is TRBV4-3 and J usage is TRBJ2-3; possibly TRBD1 for D (5 bases). V lost 1 base and J 4 bases, leaving 21 bases between the germline ends. The V gene's germline CDR1 is LGHNA and CDR2 YSLEER. CDR3 length equals 18 residues. CDR3 residues: CASSQGVVAGRSADTQYF. The CDR3 nucleotides are TGCGCCAGCAGCCAAGGAGTTGTCGCAGGGCGGAGTGCAGATACGCAGTATTTT.

The V and J genes are TRBV4-2 and TRBJ2-3, with TRBD1 matching 10 bases. From germline, CDR1 is LGHNA and CDR2 YNFKEQ. V was pared by 2 bases and J by 3 bases, with 5 bases of the junction left unmatched. The CDR3 is made up of 16 amino acids. The CDR3 spells CASSQRDRGNTDTQYF. The CDR3 DNA reads TGTGCCAGCAGCCAAAGGGACAGGGGAAATACAGATACGCAGTATTTT.

The table lists this clonotype with a few counts. The chain carries TRBV12-3 or TRBV12-4 and TRBJ2-1, with 9 positions matching TRBD2. Germline trimming cut 3 bases from V and 8 bases from J; bases unmatched to any gene: 2. This CDR3 has 13 residues. The CDR3 region has the DNA TGTGCCAGCAGTTTTCTAGCGGGGCATGAGCAGTTCTTC. As protein: CASSFLAGHEQFF.

This chain uses TRBV29-1 with TRBJ2-1; D uncertain. With 0 bases removed from V and 12 bases from J, the gap between germline ends came to 9 bases. CDR1 is SQVTM, CDR2 ANQGSEA, per germline. This CDR3 spans 11 amino acids. This CDR3 reads CSVEDAAGQFF. The CDR3 DNA reads TGCAGCGTTGAAGATGCCGCTGGGCAGTTCTTC.

The V call is TRBV6-4, the J call TRBJ2-3; no reliable D call. The CDR3 runs 15 residues. Germline CDR1 is MRHNA and CDR2 is SNTAGT. The V gene lost 2 bases and the J gene lost 8 bases, with 17 bases spanning the gap. CDR3 loop: CASSDGDRPYGTQYF. The DNA for the CDR3 is TGTGCCAGCAGTGACGGCGACCGACCCTATGGTACGCAGTATTTT.

This clonotype was seen a handful of times. Written as DNA, the CDR3 is TGTGCCAGCAGCTTAGACAGGGAGATCACTGAAGCTTTCTTT. It codes for CASSLDREITEAFF. V is TRBV7-9 and J is TRBJ1-1; tentatively, D is TRBD1 (6 bases). V was shortened by 1 base and J by 4 bases, with 10 bases between the two germline ends. The CDR3 is 14 residues long. Germline lookup yields CDR1 SEHNR and CDR2 FQNEAQ (reference sequence).